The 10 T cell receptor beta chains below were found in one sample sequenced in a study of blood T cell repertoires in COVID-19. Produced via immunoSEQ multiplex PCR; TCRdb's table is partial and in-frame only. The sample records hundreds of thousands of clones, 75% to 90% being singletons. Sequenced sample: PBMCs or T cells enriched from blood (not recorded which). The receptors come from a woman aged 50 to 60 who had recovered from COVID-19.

The CDR3 loop reads CASSQYRGNSPLHF. For the CDR3, the DNA is TGTGCCAGCAGCCAATACAGGGGTAATTCACCCCTCCACTTT. The gene calls are TRBV4-2 and TRBJ1-6; 7 nucleotides agree with TRBD1. The ends lost 2 bases at V and 6 bases at J; junction bases unmatched: 1. CDR3 size: 14 residues. Per the germline V gene, CDR1 is LGHNA and CDR2 is YNFKEQ.

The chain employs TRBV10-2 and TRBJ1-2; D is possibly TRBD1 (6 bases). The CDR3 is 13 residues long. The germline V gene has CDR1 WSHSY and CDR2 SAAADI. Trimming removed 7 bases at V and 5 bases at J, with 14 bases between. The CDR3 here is CASTARGLYGYTF. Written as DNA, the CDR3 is TGCGCCAGCACGGCTAGGGGGTTGTATGGCTACACCTTC.

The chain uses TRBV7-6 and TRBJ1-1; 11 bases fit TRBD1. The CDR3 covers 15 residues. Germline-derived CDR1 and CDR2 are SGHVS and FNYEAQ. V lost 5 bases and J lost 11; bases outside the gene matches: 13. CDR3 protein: CASSPQDRGLGSAFF. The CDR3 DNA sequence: TGTGCCAGCAGCCCCCAGGACAGGGGGCTCGGGTCCGCTTTCTTT.

This CDR3 reads CASRARLEGETQYF. The CDR3 nucleotides are TGTGCCAGCAGAGCCAGACTAGAGGGAGAGACCCAGTACTTC. This chain uses TRBV6-5 with TRBJ2-5, with D possibly matching TRBD2 (6 bases). CDR1 and CDR2 (germline): MNHEY, SVGAGI. The CDR3 has 14 residues. With 6 bases removed from V and 4 bases from J, the gap between germline ends came to 15 bases.

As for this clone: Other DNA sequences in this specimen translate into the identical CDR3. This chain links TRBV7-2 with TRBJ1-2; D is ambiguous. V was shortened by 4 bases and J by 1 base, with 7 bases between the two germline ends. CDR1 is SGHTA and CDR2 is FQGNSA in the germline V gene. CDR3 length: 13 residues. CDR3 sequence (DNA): TGTGCCAGCAGCTCCCAACTTAACTATGGCTACACCTTC. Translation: CASSSQLNYGYTF.

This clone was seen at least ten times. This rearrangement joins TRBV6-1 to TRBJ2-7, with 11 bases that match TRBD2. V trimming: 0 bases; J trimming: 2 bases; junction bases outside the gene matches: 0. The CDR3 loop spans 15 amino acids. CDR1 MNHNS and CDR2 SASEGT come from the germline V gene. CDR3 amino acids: CASSEASGGAYEQYF. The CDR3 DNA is TGTGCCAGCAGTGAAGCTAGCGGGGGGGCCTACGAGCAGTACTTC.

The CDR3 DNA reads as TGTGCCAGCAGCCGGACTGTCACTAATGAAAAACTGTTTTTT. Translation gives CASSRTVTNEKLFF. V is TRBV9 and J is TRBJ1-4; D gene unclear. V lost 4 bases and J lost 2, with 9 bases in between. Germline CDR1 is SGDLS and CDR2 is YYNGEE. The CDR3 consists of 14 residues. Using reference TRBV9 and TRBJ1-4 for the parts outside the CDR3, the full variable domain is DSGVTQTPKHLITATGQRVTLRCSPRSGDLSVYWYQQSLDQGLQFLIQYYNGEERAKGNILERFSAQQFPDLHSELNLSSLELGDSALYFCASSRTVTNEKLFFGSGTQLSVL.

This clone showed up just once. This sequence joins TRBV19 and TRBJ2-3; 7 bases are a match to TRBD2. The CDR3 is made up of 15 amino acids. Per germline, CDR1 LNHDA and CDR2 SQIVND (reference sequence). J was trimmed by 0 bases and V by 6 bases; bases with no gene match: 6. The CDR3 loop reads CASRPGGSSTDTQYF. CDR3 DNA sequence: TGTGCCAGTAGACCCGGGGGGTCTAGCACAGATACGCAGTATTTT.

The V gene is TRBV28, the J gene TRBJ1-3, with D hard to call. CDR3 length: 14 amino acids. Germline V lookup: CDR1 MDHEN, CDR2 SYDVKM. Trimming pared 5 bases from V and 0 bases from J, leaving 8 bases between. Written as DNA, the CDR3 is TGTGCCAGCAGTCAAGAGGGCTCTGGAAACACCATATATTTT. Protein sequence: CASSQEGSGNTIYF.

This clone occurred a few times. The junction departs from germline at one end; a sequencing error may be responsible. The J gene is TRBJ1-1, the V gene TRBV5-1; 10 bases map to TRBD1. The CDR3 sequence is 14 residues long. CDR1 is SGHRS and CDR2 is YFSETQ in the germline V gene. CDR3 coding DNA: TGCGCCAGCAGCTGGGGACAGGGGAACCCTGAAGCTTTCTTT. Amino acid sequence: CASSWGQGNPEAFF.